This record concerns one T cell receptor beta chain sequence. The data are from a study of cytomegalovirus exposure and HLA in healthy donors. V lost 6 bases, J lost 6 bases, and 4 bases stayed unmatched. Germline V gene lookup returns CDR1 SGHAT and CDR2 FQNNGV. This CDR3 comprises 12 residues. PCR was performed using 60 Vbeta and 13 Jbeta primers. The repertoire was sequenced with immunoSEQ multiplex PCR; TCRdb's copy has only in-frame clones and lacks some. The table includes more than 90,000 clones, approximately 72% detected once. This clonotype was obtained from a woman in her forties in good health and CMV-seronegative. What was sequenced was PBMCs. V is TRBV11-2 and J is TRBJ1-2, with 7 positions matching TRBD1. The DNA of the CDR3 is TGTGCCAGCAGATGGGACAGAGATGGCTACACCTTC. It codes for CASRWDRDGYTF.